The 12 T cell receptor beta chains in this list originate from one sample, sequenced in a study of blood T cell repertoires in COVID-19. The protocol was immunoSEQ multiplex PCR, while the TCRdb copy is restricted to in-frame clones and leaves out a portion. Among about 40,000 clones listed, more than 65% were seen once. The sequenced sample was peripheral blood. Source of these receptors: a woman between 70 and 85 years old with acute or convalescent COVID-19.

V and J are TRBV7-8 and TRBJ1-5; 7 nucleotides align to TRBD1. Germline CDR1 and CDR2: SGHVS and FQNEAQ. V dropped 4 bases and J dropped 5; count of bases not matched to a gene: 11. The CDR3 is made up of 16 amino acids. The CDR3 loop is CASSSRRQGPDQPQHF. The CDR3 coding sequence is TGTGCCAGCAGCTCCCGCCGACAGGGCCCAGATCAGCCCCAGCATTTT.

V gene TRBV27 combines with J gene TRBJ2-3, with D perhaps TRBD2 (6 bases). The CDR3 length is 15 residues. The germline CDR1 and CDR2 sequences are MNHEY and SMNVEV (reference sequence). Trimming shortened V by 7 bases and J by 0 bases, and 14 bases separated the two germline ends. The CDR3: CASTYSGISTDTQYF. The DNA for the CDR3 is TGTGCCAGCACCTATAGCGGAATTAGCACAGATACGCAGTATTTT.

A few counts support this clone. The chain couples TRBV5-5 to TRBJ2-2; D gene uncertain. Trimming took 2 bases from V and 6 from J, leaving 8 bases between them. The germline gives CDR1 SGHKS, CDR2 YYEKEE (reference sequence). The CDR3 is 13 residues long. The CDR3 protein is CASSFLDSGELFF. CDR3 nucleotides: TGTGCCAGCAGCTTTTTAGATTCCGGGGAGCTGTTTTTT.

This clone was recorded once. DNA of the CDR3: TGTGCCAGCATCGGACAGGCCTCCTACGAGCAGTACTTC. Translating gives CASIGQASYEQYF. V is TRBV27 and J is TRBJ2-7; 7 nucleotides agree with TRBD1. CDR1 MNHEY and CDR2 SMNVEV come from the germline V gene (reference sequence). J gave up 0 bases and V 7 bases, and 3 bases lay outside the gene matches. The CDR3 is 13 amino acids.

The chain couples TRBV9 to TRBJ2-7; 10 bases are shared with TRBD2. Germline V CDR1 and CDR2: SGDLS, YYNGEE. V was pared by 0 bases and J by 1 base, with 13 bases of the junction left unmatched. CDR3 length: 19 amino acids. CDR3 in DNA: TGTGCCAGCAGCGTAGGAGGTCGGACGACTAGCGGGCCTTCCTACGAGCAGTACTTC. Amino acid sequence: CASSVGGRTTSGPSYEQYF.

This chain links TRBV29-1 with TRBJ1-2; 7 bases line up with TRBD1. V gave up 2 bases and J gave up 4 bases; unmatched junction bases: 7. The CDR3 runs 14 residues. Germline CDR1 and CDR2: SQVTM and ANQGSEA. The CDR3 protein is CSVERETGTYGYTF. The CDR3, as DNA: TGCAGCGTTGAAAGAGAGACAGGGACCTATGGCTACACCTTC.

The chain carries TRBV23-1 and TRBJ1-5; no firm D call. TRBV23-1 is noted as an ORF with a role that remains uncertain. The length of the CDR3 is 14 residues. V was pared by 0 bases and J by 6 bases, with 9 bases between. The CDR3 nucleotides are TGCGCCAGCAGTCAATCGTCCGGGGTTCAGCCCCAGCATTTT. Protein sequence: CASSQSSGVQPQHF.

This clone was counted a few times. The chain couples TRBV5-4 to TRBJ2-1, with 7 bases that match TRBD2. The V and J ends lost 0 bases and 7 bases, in that order; junction bases with no gene match: 16. This CDR3 spans 18 amino acids. The germline CDR1 and CDR2 sequences are SGHNT and YYREEE (reference sequence). This chain's CDR3 is CASSLGAPGLNSLNEQFF. CDR3 DNA: TGTGCCAGCAGCTTGGGTGCCCCGGGACTAAATAGTCTGAATGAGCAGTTCTTC.

This chain connects TRBV5-4 to TRBJ2-7, with TRBD2 identical over 10 bases. The ends lost 6 bases at V and 6 bases at J; junction bases unmatched: 6. The CDR3 totals 13 residues. The germline V gene has CDR1 SGHNT and CDR2 YYREEE (reference sequence). The CDR3 loop is CASKASGSSEQYF. CDR3 nucleotides: TGTGCCAGCAAAGCTAGCGGGAGTTCCGAGCAGTACTTC.

CDR3 loop: CASSRGHLNTEAFF. CDR3 DNA sequence: TGTGCCAGCTCACGCGGACATCTGAACACTGAAGCTTTCTTT. This chain links TRBV18 with TRBJ1-1; weak D call: TRBD1 (5 bases). Germline loops: CDR1 KGHSH, CDR2 LQKENI. The CDR3 runs 14 residues. Trimming took off 4 bases at V and 0 bases at J, with 9 bases between the two ends.

The CDR3 sequence: CASSSGLAGNNEQFF. The CDR3 DNA reads TGTGCCAGCAGCTCTGGACTAGCGGGTAACAATGAGCAGTTCTTC. The chain recombines TRBV28 with TRBJ2-1; TRBD2 matches at 11 bases. Looked up from germline, CDR1 is MDHEN and CDR2 is SYDVKM. V gave up 6 bases and J gave up 5 bases; unmatched junction bases: 6. The CDR3 sequence is 15 residues long.

The chain couples TRBV6-5 to TRBJ2-5; D is undetermined. Per the germline V gene, CDR1 is MNHEY and CDR2 is SVGAGI. V was cut by 0 bases and J by 0 bases, with 5 bases left in between. This CDR3 is built from 14 residues. CDR3 sequence reads: CASSYSLNQETQYF. The CDR3 nucleotides are TGTGCCAGCAGTTACTCTCTTAACCAAGAGACCCAGTACTTC.